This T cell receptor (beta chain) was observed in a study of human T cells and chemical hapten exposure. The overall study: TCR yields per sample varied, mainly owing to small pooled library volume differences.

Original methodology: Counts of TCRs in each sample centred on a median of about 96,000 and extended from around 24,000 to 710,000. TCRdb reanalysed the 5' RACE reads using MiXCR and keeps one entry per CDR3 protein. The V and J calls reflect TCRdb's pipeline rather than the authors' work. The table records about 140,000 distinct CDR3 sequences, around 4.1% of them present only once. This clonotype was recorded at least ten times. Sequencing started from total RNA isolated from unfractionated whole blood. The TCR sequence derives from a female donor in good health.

The CDR3 region has the DNA TGTGCCAGCTCACCAAGACCCCGACAGACACAAGAGACCCAGTACTTC. This translates into CASSPRPRQTQETQYF. V gene TRBV18 combines with J gene TRBJ2-5; D may be TRBD1 (5 bases). The V end was cut by 2 bases, the J end by 2 bases, with 15 bases between. CDR3 size: 16 residues. Germline values: CDR1 KGHSH, CDR2 LQKENI.